Following are 5 T cell receptor beta chains from one sample sequenced in a study of blood T cells in healthy people across ages. Primed by a sample-barcoded 5' primer and a J-beta primer mix, a second PCR proceeded for 7 to 11 cycles. TCRdb re-derived calls from the 5' RACE reads in MiXCR, one entry per CDR3 protein. The sample lists some 1 million distinct CDR3 sequences, more than 40% occurring once. Input material: blood. These receptors came from an older woman in good health.

This chain uses TRBV3-1 with TRBJ2-1, with D perhaps matching TRBD2 (5 bases). The CDR3 has 12 residues. Germline assignment: CDR1 LGHDT and CDR2 YNNKEL (reference sequence). With 0 bases removed from V and 9 bases from J, the gap between germline ends came to 6 bases. The CDR3 loop is CASSQDEGEQFF. The CDR3 DNA reads TGTGCCAGCAGCCAAGATGAGGGTGAGCAGTTCTTC.

This clonotype was counted at least ten times. This may stem from a read error, because a much larger clone lies one nucleotide away. The chain is built from TRBV28 and TRBJ2-5, with 8 bases that match TRBD2. Trimming cost V 7 bases and J 5 bases; bases outside gene matches: 12. This CDR3 has 15 amino acids. CDR1 MDHEN and CDR2 SYDVKM come from the germline V gene. CDR3 coding DNA: TGTGCCAGCAAACTTGCGGGGGGTGGCGGTGAGACCCAGTACTTC. Translation: CASKLAGGGGETQYF.

The gene calls are TRBV10-3 and TRBJ2-1; perhaps TRBD1 as D (6 bases). The J call may be wrong; the DNA end is better matched by TRBJ2-7. The CDR3 is 17 amino acids. Germline lookup yields CDR1 ENHRY and CDR2 SYGVKD. In nucleotides, the CDR3 is TGTGCCATCAGTGAGTCTGTCTCAGGGGCCTCCTACAATGAGCAGTACTTC. This encodes CAISESVSGASYNEQYF.

The chain couples TRBV10-3 to TRBJ2-5, with 8 bases lining up with TRBD2. The germline gives CDR1 ENHRY, CDR2 SYGVKD. Trimming removed 8 bases from V and 2 bases from J; junction bases left unmatched: 16. The CDR3 totals 17 residues. The CDR3 loop reads CAIRSPTSERGQETQYF. Here the CDR3 DNA reads TGTGCCATCCGGTCCCCGACTAGCGAGAGGGGACAAGAGACCCAGTACTTC.

This rearrangement joins TRBV12-3 or TRBV12-4 to TRBJ2-1; the match to TRBD2 covers 12 bases. This CDR3 contains 14 residues. V was pared by 6 bases and J by 6 bases, with 3 bases of the junction left unmatched. The CDR3 bases are TGTGCCAGCAGCGCTAGCGGGAGGGGCAATGAGCAGTTCTTC. It translates to CASSASGRGNEQFF.